The 20 T cell receptor beta chains listed next were all sequenced from one sample in a study of post-analysis software for immune sequencing data. Antigens for these TCRs are unknown. Study-wide results and caveats: A handful of TRBV segments were significantly more frequent in patients than in controls. TRBV5-6, TRBV5-1 and TRBV20-1 were among these segments.

The TCR beta cDNA libraries contained unique molecular identifiers. TCRdb reprocessed the PCR reads via MiXCR and lists one record per CDR3 protein. The sample gives roughly 620,000 distinct CDR3 sequences, roughly two fifths of which show up once; under 2% is in the top ten. Sequencing input: blood. The source of these receptors is a girl between 5 and 17 years old with multiple sclerosis.

A single count supports this clonotype. The V and J genes are TRBV7-9 and TRBJ2-2, with D uncertain. Trimming stripped 0 bases from V and 7 bases from J, with 6 bases between. The V gene's germline CDR1 is SEHNR and CDR2 FQNEAQ (reference sequence). The CDR3 runs to 13 residues. The CDR3 nucleotides read TGTGCCAGCAGCTTAGCGGGAAGCGGGGAGCTGTTTTTT. It codes for CASSLAGSGELFF.

This clonotype was detected a few times. The chain is built from TRBV20-1 and TRBJ2-7; the D gene could be TRBD1 or TRBD2 (5 bases each). V lost 2 bases to trimming and J lost 5 bases, with 13 bases between them. This CDR3 spans 13 amino acids. Germline CDR1 DFQATT, CDR2 SNEGSKA (reference sequence). The chain's CDR3 is CSARWQGADEQYF. CDR3 coding DNA: TGCAGTGCTAGATGGCAGGGAGCGGACGAGCAGTACTTC.

This clonotype occurred a few times. V and J are TRBV20-1 and TRBJ2-1; 9 bases fit TRBD2. The germline gives CDR1 DFQATT, CDR2 SNEGSKA (reference sequence). After removal of 4 bases from V and 0 bases from J, the junction contained 1 base not matched to a gene. The CDR3 is made up of 14 amino acids. CDR3: CSAISGSSYNEQFF. Here the CDR3 DNA reads TGCAGTGCTATTAGCGGGAGCTCCTACAATGAGCAGTTCTTC.

The sample holds a few counts of this clonotype. This chain connects TRBV11-3 to TRBJ2-5; D remains unclear. Between the trimmed V and J ends, which lost 2 bases and 5 bases, there was a span of 9 bases. Germline assignment: CDR1 SGHNT and CDR2 YENEEA. The CDR3 totals 13 residues. The CDR3 sequence: CASSLTEAETQYF. In nucleotides, the CDR3 is TGTGCCAGCAGCTTAACAGAAGCGGAGACCCAGTACTTC. The complete variable domain, with remaining parts taken from reference TRBV11-3 and TRBJ2-5, reads EAGVVQSPRYKIIEKKQPVAFWCNPISGHNTLYWYLQNLGQGPELLIRYENEEAVDDSQLPKDRFSAERLKGVDSTLKIQPAELGDSAVYLCASSLTEAETQYFGPGTRLLVL.

This chain links TRBV15 with TRBJ2-1; the D gene is possibly TRBD1 (5 bases). With 0 bases removed from V and 8 bases from J, the gap between germline ends came to 14 bases. The CDR3 is 15 residues long. Germline V gene sequence: CDR1 LNHNV, CDR2 YYDKDF (reference sequence). Here the CDR3 DNA reads TGTGCCACCAGCAGAGACGGCAGGGTGGTGGATGAGCAGTTCTTC. Translation: CATSRDGRVVDEQFF.

DNA of the CDR3: TGCAGTGCTAGACCCCAGGACAGCCTCTATGGCTACACCTTC. Protein: CSARPQDSLYGYTF. The chain couples TRBV20-1 to TRBJ1-2; D is perhaps TRBD1 (6 bases). The CDR3 is 14 amino acids. With 2 bases removed from V and 4 bases from J, the gap between germline ends came to 14 bases. Germline V gives CDR1 DFQATT, CDR2 SNEGSKA (reference sequence).

V is TRBV28 and J is TRBJ1-2; 7 positions agree with TRBD1. V lost 2 bases, J lost 8 bases, and 5 bases stayed unmatched. Germline V gives CDR1 MDHEN, CDR2 SYDVKM. The CDR3 is 13 amino acids. Written as DNA, the CDR3 is TGTGCCAGCAGTTTACCAGGGGGATTGGGCTACACCTTC. Residues: CASSLPGGLGYTF.

This clonotype was found a few times. This rearrangement joins TRBV4-1 to TRBJ2-7, with a weak D call TRBD1 (6 bases). CDR3 length: 15 residues. V was trimmed by 5 bases and J by 0 bases, leaving 14 bases between them. Looked up from germline, CDR1 is MGHRA and CDR2 is YSYEKL. CDR3 in amino acids: CASSARDKSSYEQYF. In nucleotides, the CDR3 is TGCGCCAGCAGCGCCCGGGACAAGAGCTCCTACGAGCAGTACTTC.

The rearrangement links TRBV11-2 to TRBJ2-1, with D hard to call. The CDR3 is 16 amino acids. CDR1 SGHAT and CDR2 FQNNGV come from the germline V gene. Trimming pared 2 bases from V and 0 bases from J, leaving 11 bases between. The DNA for the CDR3 is TGTGCCAGCAGCTTAACCTCTCCCCTCTCCTACAATGAGCAGTTCTTC. It translates to CASSLTSPLSYNEQFF. The full variable domain, its missing parts supplied by reference TRBV11-2 and TRBJ2-1, is EAGVAQSPRYKIIEKRQSVAFWCNPISGHATLYWYQQILGQGPKLLIQFQNNGVVDDSQLPKDRFSAERLKGVDSTLKIQPAKLEDSAVYLCASSLTSPLSYNEQFFGPGTRLTVL.

This clonotype was observed a handful of times. The V gene is TRBV2, the J gene TRBJ1-2; D gene uncertain. V was shortened by 6 bases and J by 7 bases, with 6 bases between the two germline ends. Looked up from germline, CDR1 is SNHLY and CDR2 is FYNNEI. The CDR3 extends over 10 amino acids. The chain's CDR3 is CASRDVGYTF. The DNA for the CDR3 is TGTGCCAGCAGGGACGTTGGCTACACCTTC.

The V call is TRBV24-1, the J call TRBJ1-2, with D unclear. CDR1 is KGHDR, CDR2 SFDVKD, per germline. The ends were cut back, 5 bases at V and 4 bases at J, with 13 bases in the middle. The CDR3 is 14 residues long. The CDR3 DNA reads as TGTGCCACCAGTGGTTCCAGGCTCGCCTATGGCTACACCTTC. It yields the protein CATSGSRLAYGYTF.

This clonotype was seen a few times. The chain has TRBV2 and TRBJ2-7, with 7 bases matching TRBD2. The germline V gene encodes CDR1 SNHLY and CDR2 FYNNEI. J was trimmed by 6 bases and V by 6 bases; bases with no gene match: 5. There are 12 residues in the CDR3. The DNA of the CDR3 is TGTGCCAGCAGCGCCGCGGGGGTCGAGCAGTACTTC. It codes for CASSAAGVEQYF.

The J gene is TRBJ1-6, the V gene TRBV12-3 or TRBV12-4, with no clear D. V lost 4 bases to trimming and J lost 1 base, with 5 bases between them. CDR3 length: 14 residues. The CDR3 region has the DNA TGTGCCAGCAGTTGGGAATCCTATAATTCACCCCTCCACTTT. This codes for CASSWESYNSPLHF.

This clonotype was observed a few times. The chain is built from TRBV6-4 and TRBJ2-7; 9 bases line up with TRBD1. CDR1 is MRHNA, CDR2 SNTAGT, per germline. This CDR3 has 15 residues. The J segment lost 2 bases and the V segment lost 8 bases, leaving 10 bases of the junction unmatched. CDR3 nucleotide sequence: TGTGCCAGCGCTTACCGGGACAGGGATACCTACGAGCAGTACTTC. Translated: CASAYRDRDTYEQYF.

The V call is TRBV20-1, the J call TRBJ1-1; TRBD1 agrees at 7 bases. The CDR3 contains 13 residues. Germline V gives CDR1 DFQATT, CDR2 SNEGSKA (reference sequence). Trimming took 4 bases from V and 1 from J; bases not matched to a gene: 3. CDR3 region: CSATGQRNTEAFF. DNA of the CDR3: TGCAGTGCTACGGGACAGCGGAACACTGAAGCTTTCTTT.

The chain couples TRBV5-6 to TRBJ1-6; unclear D gene. CDR1 SGHDT and CDR2 YYEEEE come from the germline V gene. This CDR3 spans 12 amino acids. Trimming pared 4 bases from V and 8 bases from J, leaving 7 bases between. The DNA for the CDR3 is TGTGCCAGCAGCCTTCCCGATTCACCCCTCCACTTT. Protein sequence: CASSLPDSPLHF.

The rearrangement uses TRBV12-3 or TRBV12-4 and TRBJ2-7, with D tentatively TRBD1 (6 bases). Trimming shortened V by 4 bases and J by 6 bases, and 16 bases separated the two germline ends. The CDR3 is made up of 14 amino acids. The CDR3 loop is CASSSLGGEGEQYF. The CDR3 bases are TGTGCCAGCAGTTCGTTAGGGGGAGAGGGCGAGCAGTACTTC.

This clonotype was counted at least ten times. The chain joins TRBV5-5 to TRBJ2-4; D not resolved. Gene TRBJ2-7 matches the end of the DNA better, so the J call may be wrong. This CDR3 has 14 amino acids. Per germline, CDR1 SGHKS and CDR2 YYEKEE (reference sequence). The CDR3 coding sequence is TGTGCCAGCAGCTTGGGAGGCCCCACCTACGAGCAGTACTTC. This sequence encodes CASSLGGPTYEQYF.

This clonotype was detected only once. Here the CDR3 reads CASSATSFRGETQYF. In DNA form, the CDR3 reads TGTGCCAGCAGTGCCACTAGCTTTAGGGGAGAGACCCAGTACTTC. The rearrangement uses TRBV2 and TRBJ2-4, with TRBD2 as a possible D gene (6 bases). The DNA end is a closer match to TRBJ2-5, so the J assignment may be wrong. Germline loops: CDR1 SNHLY, CDR2 FYNNEI. The CDR3 length is 15 residues.

This clonotype was counted a few times. CDR3 region: CASSPTFTSGDTQYF. The CDR3 nucleotides read TGTGCCAGCAGCCCAACCTTTACTAGTGGAGATACGCAGTATTTT. The chain uses TRBV3-1 and TRBJ2-3; D is possibly TRBD2 (5 bases). Trimming took 4 bases from V and 5 from J, leaving 16 bases between them. This CDR3 is built from 15 residues. In germline, CDR1 is LGHDT, CDR2 YNNKEL (reference sequence).